The clone carrying this TCR beta chain was seen ten or more times. The antigen is unknown. The CDR3 totals 14 residues. Per the germline V gene, CDR1 is SGHTA and CDR2 is FQGTGA. V was cut by 1 base and J by 1 base, with 7 bases left in between. Unique molecular identifiers featured in how the TCRbeta library was prepared. TCRdb reprocessed the PCR reads via MiXCR and lists one record per CDR3 protein. The table shows roughly 48,000 distinct CDR3 sequences, with approximately 6.1% occurring only once. This sample is part of a study of T-cell reconstitution after alpha-beta-depleted transplantation in children. Regarding the study as a whole: Reportedly, only several hundred clones from non-depleted graft cells drove alpha-beta T-cell counts at about two months. In some patients, recipient T cells and intrathymic progenitors surviving conditioning explained high day-60 diversity.

The sequencing used PBMCs, mostly from graft donor cells, collected 60 days after TCRalphabeta/CD19-depleted stem cell transplant. This receptor was identified in a female patient aged 2-10 years who had a stem cell transplant for aplastic anemia, so the T cells may come from the graft donor. V gene TRBV7-3 combines with J gene TRBJ1-1; D is perhaps TRBD1 (5 bases). The CDR3 region is CASSLSGGNTEAFF. CDR3 DNA sequence: TGTGCCAGCAGCTTAAGTGGGGGGAACACTGAAGCTTTCTTT.